This T cell receptor beta chain was sequenced during a study of blood T cells in healthy people across ages. This CDR3 spans 13 amino acids. V was clipped by 4 bases and J by 7 bases, with 13 bases between them. Per germline, CDR1 SGHDN and CDR2 FVKESK. Donors were systemically healthy Caucasian individuals from Russia aged roughly 6 to 90 years. For the second PCR, which ran for 7 to 11 cycles, a sample-barcoded 5' primer and a J-beta primer mix were used. Each CDR3 protein gets one entry after TCRdb re-called the 5' RACE reads with MiXCR. The profile shows approximately 770,000 distinct CDR3 sequences, roughly 60% of them singletons.

The V gene is TRBV14, the J gene TRBJ1-2; D perhaps matches TRBD1 (6 bases). The origin of this receptor is a man aged 30 to 45 in good health. The specimen was blood. DNA for the CDR3: TGTGCCAGCAGCCTGATACAGGGAGGTGGCTACACCTTC. It encodes CASSLIQGGGYTF. Together with reference TRBV14 and TRBJ1-2, the CDR3 gives the full variable domain: EAGVTQFPSHSVIEKGQTVTLRCDPISGHDNLYWYRRVMGKEIKFLLHFVKESKQDESGMPNNRFLAERTGGTYSTLKVQPAELEDSGVYFCASSLIQGGGYTFGSGTRLTVV.